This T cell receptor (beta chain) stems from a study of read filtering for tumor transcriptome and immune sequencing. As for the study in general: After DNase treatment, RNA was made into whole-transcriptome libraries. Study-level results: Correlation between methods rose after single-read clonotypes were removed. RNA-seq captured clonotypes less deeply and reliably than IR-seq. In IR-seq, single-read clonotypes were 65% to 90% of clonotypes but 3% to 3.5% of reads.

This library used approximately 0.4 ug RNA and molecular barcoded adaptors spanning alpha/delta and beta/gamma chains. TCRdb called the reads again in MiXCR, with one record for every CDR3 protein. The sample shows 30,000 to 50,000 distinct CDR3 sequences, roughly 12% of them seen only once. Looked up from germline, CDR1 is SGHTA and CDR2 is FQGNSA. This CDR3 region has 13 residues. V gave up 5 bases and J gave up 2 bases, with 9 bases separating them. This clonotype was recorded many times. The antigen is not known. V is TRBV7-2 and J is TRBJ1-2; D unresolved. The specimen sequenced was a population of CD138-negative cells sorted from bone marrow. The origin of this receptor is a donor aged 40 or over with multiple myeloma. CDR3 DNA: TGTGCCAGCAGCAATTCTGCAAACTATGGCTACACCTTC. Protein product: CASSNSANYGYTF.